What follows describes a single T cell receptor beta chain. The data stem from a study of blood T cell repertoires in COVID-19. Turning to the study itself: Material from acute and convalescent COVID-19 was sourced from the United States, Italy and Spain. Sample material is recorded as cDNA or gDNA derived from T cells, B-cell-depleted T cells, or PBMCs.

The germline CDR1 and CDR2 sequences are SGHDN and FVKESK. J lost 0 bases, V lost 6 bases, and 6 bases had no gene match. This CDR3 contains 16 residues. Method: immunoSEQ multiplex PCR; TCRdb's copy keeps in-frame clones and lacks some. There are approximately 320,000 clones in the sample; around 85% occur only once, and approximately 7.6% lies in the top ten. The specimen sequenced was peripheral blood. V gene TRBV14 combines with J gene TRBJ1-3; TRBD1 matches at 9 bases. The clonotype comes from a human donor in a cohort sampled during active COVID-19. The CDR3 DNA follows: TGTGCCAGCAGTCGGGACAGGGTAGTCTCTGGAAACACCATATATTTT. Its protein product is CASSRDRVVSGNTIYF.